This T cell receptor beta chain was captured by sequencing in a study of shared clonotypes between healthy human individuals. With V trimmed by 0 bases and J by 5 bases, 7 bases remained unmatched. Germline CDR1 and CDR2: SQVTM and ANQGSEA. The CDR3 spans 16 residues. Method: immunoSEQ multiplex PCR; TCRdb's copy keeps in-frame clones and lacks some. The sample carries about 2.4 million clones, approximately 92% recorded once. The study enrolled healthy HIV-negative adults without recent acute infections or vaccinations as donors. Only Caucasian adults living in Nashville, Tennessee served as donors. Subsets obtained from CD4+ cells comprised CD45RA+ naive and CD45RA-negative memory cells.

Specimen: naive CD4+ T cells sorted from blood. As for subset: CD45RA+ positively selected. This sequence originates from a man between 18 and 29 years old in good health. The chain joins TRBV29-1 to TRBJ1-5; 10 bases line up with TRBD1. Written as DNA, the CDR3 is TGCAGCGTTGAAGACCTGACAGGGGGCAGTCATCAGCCCCAGCATTTT. It codes for CSVEDLTGGSHQPQHF.